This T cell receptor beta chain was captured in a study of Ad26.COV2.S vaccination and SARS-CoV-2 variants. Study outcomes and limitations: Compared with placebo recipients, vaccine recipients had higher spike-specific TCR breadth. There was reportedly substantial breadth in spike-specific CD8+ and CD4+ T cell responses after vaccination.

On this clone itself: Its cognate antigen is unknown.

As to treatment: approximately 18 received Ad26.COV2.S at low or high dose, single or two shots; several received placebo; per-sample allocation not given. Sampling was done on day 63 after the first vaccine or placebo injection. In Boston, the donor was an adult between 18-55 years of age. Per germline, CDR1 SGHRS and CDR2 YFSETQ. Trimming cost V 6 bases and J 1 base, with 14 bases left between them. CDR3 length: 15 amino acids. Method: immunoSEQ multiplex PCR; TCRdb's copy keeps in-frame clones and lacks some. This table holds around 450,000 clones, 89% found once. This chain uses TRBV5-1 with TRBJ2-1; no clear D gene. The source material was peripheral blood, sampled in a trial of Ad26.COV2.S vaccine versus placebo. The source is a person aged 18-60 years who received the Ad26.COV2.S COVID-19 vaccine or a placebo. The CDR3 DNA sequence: TGCGCCAGCAACATCGGCGCAAGTTCCTACAATGAGCAGTTCTTC. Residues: CASNIGASSYNEQFF.